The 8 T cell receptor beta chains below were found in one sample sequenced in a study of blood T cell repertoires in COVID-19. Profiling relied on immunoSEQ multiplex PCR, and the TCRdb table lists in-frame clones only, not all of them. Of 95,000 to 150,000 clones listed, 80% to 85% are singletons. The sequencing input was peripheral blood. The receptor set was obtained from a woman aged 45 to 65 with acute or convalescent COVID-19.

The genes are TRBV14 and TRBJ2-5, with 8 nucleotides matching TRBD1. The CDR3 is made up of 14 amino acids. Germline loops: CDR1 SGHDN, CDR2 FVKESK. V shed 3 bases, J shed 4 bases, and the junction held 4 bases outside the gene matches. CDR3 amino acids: CASSHRGPLETQYF. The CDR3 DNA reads TGTGCCAGCAGCCACAGGGGGCCCCTAGAGACCCAGTACTTC.

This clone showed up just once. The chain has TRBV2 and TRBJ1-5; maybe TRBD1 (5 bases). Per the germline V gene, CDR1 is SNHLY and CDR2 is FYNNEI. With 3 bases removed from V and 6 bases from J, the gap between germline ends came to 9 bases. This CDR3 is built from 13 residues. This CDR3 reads CASSDRGGQPQHF. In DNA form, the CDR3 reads TGTGCCAGCAGTGACCGGGGGGGTCAGCCCCAGCATTTT.

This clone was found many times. The CDR3 here is CAISGGLAGGGTDTQYF. The CDR3 region has the DNA TGTGCCATCAGTGGGGGACTAGCGGGAGGGGGCACAGATACGCAGTATTTT. The chain has TRBV10-3 and TRBJ2-3; TRBD2 agrees at 16 bases. V gave up 4 bases and J gave up 1 base; unmatched junction bases: 2. The CDR3 runs 17 residues. Germline V gene sequence: CDR1 ENHRY, CDR2 SYGVKD.

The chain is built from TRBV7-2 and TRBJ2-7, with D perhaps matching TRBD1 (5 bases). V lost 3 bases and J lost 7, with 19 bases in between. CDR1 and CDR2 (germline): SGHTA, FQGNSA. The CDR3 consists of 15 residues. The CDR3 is CASSFTAGPFGEQYF. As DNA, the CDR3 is TGTGCCAGCAGCTTTACTGCAGGGCCCTTCGGGGAGCAGTACTTC.

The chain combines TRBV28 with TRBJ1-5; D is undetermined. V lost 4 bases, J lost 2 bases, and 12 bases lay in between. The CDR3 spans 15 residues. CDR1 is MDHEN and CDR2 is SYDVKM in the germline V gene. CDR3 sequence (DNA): TGTGCCAGCAGTTCCCAGGATTGGGGCAATCAGCCCCAGCATTTT. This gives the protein CASSSQDWGNQPQHF.

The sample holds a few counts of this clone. CDR3 in amino acids: CAIMGQNYGYTF. CDR3 sequence (DNA): TGTGCCATCATGGGGCAGAACTATGGCTACACCTTC. V usage is TRBV10-3 and J usage is TRBJ1-2; D is perhaps TRBD1 (5 bases). CDR1 and CDR2 (germline): ENHRY, SYGVKD. This CDR3 is built from 12 residues. Trimming shortened V by 7 bases and J by 2 bases, and 8 bases separated the two germline ends.

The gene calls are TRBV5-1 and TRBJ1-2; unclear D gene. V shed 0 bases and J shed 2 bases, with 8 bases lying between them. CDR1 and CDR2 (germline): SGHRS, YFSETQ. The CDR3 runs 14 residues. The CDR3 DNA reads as TGCGCCAGCAGCTTGGACGCGGGGAACTATGGCTACACCTTC. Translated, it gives CASSLDAGNYGYTF.

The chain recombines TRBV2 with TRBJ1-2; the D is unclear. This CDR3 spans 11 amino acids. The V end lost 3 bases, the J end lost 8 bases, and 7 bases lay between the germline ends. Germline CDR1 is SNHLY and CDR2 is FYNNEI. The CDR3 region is CASSEGRGYTF. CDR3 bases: TGTGCCAGCAGTGAGGGCAGGGGCTACACCTTC.